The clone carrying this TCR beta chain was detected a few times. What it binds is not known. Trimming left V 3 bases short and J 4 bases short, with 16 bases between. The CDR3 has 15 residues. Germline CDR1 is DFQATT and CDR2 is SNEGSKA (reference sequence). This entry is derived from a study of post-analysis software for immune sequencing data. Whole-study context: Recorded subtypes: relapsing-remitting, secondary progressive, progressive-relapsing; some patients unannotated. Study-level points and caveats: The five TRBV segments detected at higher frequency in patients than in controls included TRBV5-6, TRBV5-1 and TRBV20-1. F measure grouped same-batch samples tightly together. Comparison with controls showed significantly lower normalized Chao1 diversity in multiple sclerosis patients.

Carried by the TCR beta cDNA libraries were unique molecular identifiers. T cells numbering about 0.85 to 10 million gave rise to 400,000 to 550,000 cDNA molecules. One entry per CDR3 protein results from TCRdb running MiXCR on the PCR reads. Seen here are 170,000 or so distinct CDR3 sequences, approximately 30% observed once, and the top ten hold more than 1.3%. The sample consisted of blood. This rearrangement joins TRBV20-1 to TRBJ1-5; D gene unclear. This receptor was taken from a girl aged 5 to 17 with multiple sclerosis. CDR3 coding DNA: TGCAGTGCTAGTGTGGTGGGTTTGCGGAATCAGCCCCAGCATTTT. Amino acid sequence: CSASVVGLRNQPQHF.